This entry lists 6 T cell receptor beta chains sequenced from one sample in a study of blood T cell repertoires in COVID-19. Assay used: immunoSEQ multiplex PCR; TCRdb lists only in-frame clones, some missing. The sample records a few hundred thousand clones, 87% being singletons. Material: PBMCs or T cells enriched from blood (not recorded which). The receptor set was obtained from a man aged 18 to 29 with acute COVID-19.

V gene TRBV19 combines with J gene TRBJ1-1, with D maybe TRBD1 (5 bases). Germline V CDR1 and CDR2: LNHDA, SQIVND (reference sequence). The germline V and J ends were trimmed by 4 bases and 6 bases, with 12 bases remaining between them. This CDR3 is 13 amino acids long. The CDR3 loop reads CASSTGRGAEAFF. The CDR3 coding sequence is TGTGCCAGTAGTACAGGCCGGGGGGCTGAAGCTTTCTTT.

This sequence joins TRBV11-3 and TRBJ2-1; unclear D gene. Germline CDR1 SGHNT, CDR2 YENEEA. The CDR3 contains 16 residues. V lost 5 bases and J 4 bases, leaving 18 bases between the germline ends. Written as DNA, the CDR3 is TGTGCCAGCAGCCCGACTGCTGGCGGCGCTTACAATGAGCAGTTCTTC. It yields the protein CASSPTAGGAYNEQFF.

This clone was observed once. The chain recombines TRBV4-1 with TRBJ2-1; 8 bases are a match to TRBD1. Germline CDR1 reads MGHRA; CDR2 reads YSYEKL. Trimming at V came to 5 bases and at J to 2 bases, leaving 5 bases not matched to a gene. CDR3 size: 15 residues. CDR3 coding DNA: TGCGCCAGCAGCTTCGACAGGGGCGCCTACAATGAGCAGTTCTTC. Amino acid sequence: CASSFDRGAYNEQFF.

This sequence joins TRBV7-6 and TRBJ2-5; D possibly corresponds to TRBD2 (5 bases). V was trimmed by 1 base and J by 2 bases, leaving 14 bases between them. Germline V gives CDR1 SGHVS, CDR2 FNYEAQ. The CDR3 loop spans 16 amino acids. CDR3 bases: TGTGCCAGCAGCTTAGGTGGACTCGCGGTACAAGAGACCCAGTACTTC. Translated: CASSLGGLAVQETQYF.

This clone was recorded a few times. The rearrangement links TRBV5-4 to TRBJ2-7; TRBD2 agrees at 8 bases. CDR1 and CDR2 (germline): SGHNT, YYREEE (reference sequence). The CDR3 loop spans 15 amino acids. Trimming took 2 bases from V and 2 from J; bases not matched to a gene: 6. The DNA of the CDR3 is TGTGCCAGCAGCTTTTCAACTAGCGGTACCTACGAGCAGTACTTC. This encodes CASSFSTSGTYEQYF. The full variable domain, in which reference TRBV5-4 and TRBJ2-7 provide the parts outside the CDR3, is ETGVTQSPTHLIKTRGQQVTLRCSSQSGHNTVSWYQQALGQGPQFIFQYYREEENGRGNFPPRFSGLQFPNYSSELNVNALELDDSALYLCASSFSTSGTYEQYFGPGTRLTVT.

The rearrangement joins TRBV16 to TRBJ1-6; 12 bases line up with TRBD1. The V segment lost 0 bases and the J segment 10 bases; nucleotides outside the gene matches: 4. Per germline, CDR1 KGHSY and CDR2 FQNENV. The CDR3 extends over 16 amino acids. CDR3 amino acids: CASSQSWDRGRSPLHF. Written as DNA, the CDR3 is TGTGCCAGCAGCCAATCGTGGGACAGGGGGCGATCACCCCTCCACTTT.